Below, 32 T cell receptor beta chains from the same sample are listed, as sequenced in a study of T cells in Graves' hyperthyroidism and ophthalmopathy. TCR beta CDR3 region amplification was performed from RNA transcripts. The primer set for the first-round RT-PCR of the TCR CDR3 was HTBI. TCRdb analysed the multiplex PCR reads with MiXCR anew, one entry per CDR3 protein. Among hundreds of thousands of distinct CDR3 sequences listed, approximately 15% were seen once. The sample taken for sequencing was blood. These receptors came from a woman in her 30s with Graves' hyperthyroidism that later progressed to Graves' ophthalmopathy.

This clonotype was counted many times. The chain has TRBV18 and TRBJ1-5, with D hard to call. This CDR3 has 15 amino acids. V lost 6 bases and J 0 bases, leaving 12 bases between the germline ends. Germline V gene sequence: CDR1 KGHSH, CDR2 LQKENI. This CDR3 reads CASSRGVYSNQPQHF. The CDR3 DNA sequence: TGTGCCAGCTCGCGCGGGGTCTATAGCAATCAGCCCCAGCATTTT.

This clonotype was counted a few times. CDR3 in amino acids: CSARSEDSNSNQPQHF. The CDR3 nucleotides read TGCAGTGCTAGGTCCGAGGACAGCAATAGCAATCAGCCCCAGCATTTT. The chain is built from TRBV20-1 and TRBJ1-5; weak D call: TRBD1 (6 bases). The CDR3 contains 16 residues. Germline V lookup: CDR1 DFQATT, CDR2 SNEGSKA (reference sequence). With 3 bases removed from V and 0 bases from J, the gap between germline ends came to 15 bases.

This clonotype has at least ten counts. V usage is TRBV15 and J usage is TRBJ2-1; D may correspond to TRBD1 or TRBD2 (5 bases each). The CDR3 loop spans 15 amino acids. V was cut by 3 bases and J by 5 bases, with 14 bases left in between. Germline loops: CDR1 LNHNV, CDR2 YYDKDF (reference sequence). The CDR3 spells CATSRSGTHNNEQFF. The CDR3 nucleotides read TGTGCCACCAGCAGGTCCGGGACCCACAACAATGAGCAGTTCTTC.

This clonotype was recorded at least ten times. The chain recombines TRBV28 with TRBJ2-4; no firm D call. CDR1 and CDR2 (germline): MDHEN, SYDVKM. V was trimmed by 5 bases and J by 2 bases, leaving 10 bases between them. The CDR3 is 14 amino acids. CDR3: CASSLDSTKNIQYF. The CDR3 nucleotides are TGTGCCAGCAGTCTAGACTCTACCAAAAACATTCAGTACTTC.

This clonotype was recorded many times. The chain couples TRBV19 to TRBJ1-1; 10 nucleotides agree with TRBD1. The ends lost 7 bases at V and 0 bases at J; junction bases unmatched: 5. Per the germline V gene, CDR1 is LNHDA and CDR2 is SQIVND (reference sequence). The CDR3 contains 15 residues. CDR3 sequence reads: CASKDRGTVNTEAFF. As DNA, the CDR3 is TGTGCCAGTAAGGACAGGGGGACGGTGAACACTGAAGCTTTCTTT.

This clonotype was counted ten times or more. The chain carries TRBV5-1 and TRBJ1-5; 10 bases fit TRBD1. V lost 1 base and J lost 6; bases outside the gene matches: 16. Germline CDR1 and CDR2: SGHRS and YFSETQ. CDR3 length: 19 amino acids. CDR3: CASSLWTLPGQGTAQPQHF. The CDR3 nucleotides read TGCGCCAGCAGCTTGTGGACCCTCCCGGGACAGGGGACAGCTCAGCCCCAGCATTTT.

A note on this clonotype: A much larger clone is a single base away; this may be a read error. The chain carries TRBV6-6 and TRBJ1-1, with D unresolved. The CDR3 is 15 amino acids. Germline values: CDR1 MNHNY, CDR2 SVGAGI (reference sequence). V was shortened by 0 bases and J by 6 bases, with 14 bases between the two germline ends. CDR3 sequence: CASSYSVSTGAEAFF. CDR3 DNA sequence: TGTGCCAGCAGTTACTCTGTGAGCACGGGTGCTGAAGCTTTCTTT.

This rearrangement joins TRBV20-1 to TRBJ2-7; 9 nucleotides align to TRBD2. This CDR3 region has 14 residues. Trimming took 5 bases from V and 2 from J; bases not matched to a gene: 7. Germline values: CDR1 DFQATT, CDR2 SNEGSKA (reference sequence). This CDR3 reads CSAPGTSRTYEQYF. Here the CDR3 DNA reads TGCAGTGCTCCCGGGACTAGCCGAACCTACGAGCAGTACTTC.

This clonotype was recorded many times. The chain has TRBV20-1 and TRBJ1-2; D gene ambiguous. Germline values: CDR1 DFQATT, CDR2 SNEGSKA (reference sequence). CDR3 length: 13 amino acids. The V gene lost 8 bases and the J gene lost 1 base, with 14 bases spanning the gap. In DNA form, the CDR3 reads TGCAGTACGAGGACGGGGATTAACTATGGCTACACCTTC. This sequence encodes CSTRTGINYGYTF.

This clonotype was counted many times. This sequence joins TRBV2 and TRBJ2-2, with 8 nucleotides matching TRBD2. There are 16 residues in the CDR3. Germline V gene data show CDR1 as SNHLY and CDR2 as FYNNEI. V shed 7 bases, J shed 7 bases, and the junction held 14 bases outside the gene matches. CDR3 amino acids: CASIPLASGSIGELFF. The DNA of the CDR3 is TGTGCCAGCATCCCTCTAGCGAGCGGGAGTATCGGGGAGCTGTTTTTT.

This clonotype was seen repeatedly, ten times or more. CDR3 loop: CASSGGPEAFF. The CDR3 bases are TGTGCCAGCAGTGGGGGTCCTGAAGCTTTCTTT. The chain employs TRBV28 and TRBJ1-1, with D possibly TRBD1 on 5 matching bases. The CDR3 runs to 11 residues. CDR1 is MDHEN, CDR2 SYDVKM, per germline. Trimming removed 5 bases from V and 6 bases from J, with 7 bases in between.

This clonotype was recorded at least ten times. This chain connects TRBV12-3 or TRBV12-4 to TRBJ1-4; 7 bases are shared with TRBD1. There are 14 residues in the CDR3. The trim removed 3 bases at V and 7 bases at J, leaving 5 bases unmatched. The CDR3 coding sequence is TGTGCCAGCAGTTTTGCAGGGGGAACTGAAAAACTGTTTTTT. Its protein is CASSFAGGTEKLFF.

This sequence joins TRBV19 and TRBJ1-1; a weak D match, TRBD1 (6 bases). In germline, CDR1 is LNHDA, CDR2 SQIVND (reference sequence). This CDR3 is 15 amino acids long. V shed 9 bases and J shed 0 bases, with 17 bases lying between them. The chain's CDR3 is CASTPKDRLNTEAFF. For the CDR3, the DNA is TGTGCCAGCACCCCTAAGGACAGATTGAACACTGAAGCTTTCTTT.

This clonotype was observed many times. The chain joins TRBV10-3 to TRBJ2-1; 7 bases are a match to TRBD2. The length of the CDR3 is 16 residues. Germline assignment: CDR1 ENHRY and CDR2 SYGVKD. With V trimmed by 0 bases and J by 2 bases, 4 bases remained unmatched. Here the CDR3 DNA reads TGTGCCATCAGTGAGTCGGTGACTAGCACCTACAATGAGCAGTTCTTC. The encoded protein is CAISESVTSTYNEQFF.

In the case of this clonotype: The junction shows a germline mismatch at one end, possibly a read error. V usage is TRBV6-2 or TRBV6-3 and J usage is TRBJ2-3; 7 bases agree with TRBD1. Germline-derived CDR1 and CDR2 are MNHEY and SVGEGT. CDR3 length: 14 amino acids. Written as DNA, the CDR3 is TGTGCCAACAGTTCGGACAGGAGCACAGATACGCAGTATTTT. It translates to CANSSDRSTDTQYF.

This clonotype was recorded only once. The chain links TRBV30 to TRBJ2-7, with TRBD2 identical over 9 bases. The CDR3 contains 15 residues. Germline V gives CDR1 GTSNPN, CDR2 SVGIG (reference sequence). After removal of 2 bases from V and 2 bases from J, the junction contained 7 bases not matched to a gene. CDR3 nucleotides: TGTGCCTGGAGTCCCGGGACTAGCTCCCCCTACGAGCAGTACTTC. Protein sequence: CAWSPGTSSPYEQYF. The full variable domain, rest sourced from reference TRBV30 and TRBJ2-7, is SQTIHQWPATLVQPVGSPLSLECTVEGTSNPNLYWYRQAAGRGLQLLFYSVGIGQISSEVPQNLSASRPQDRQFILSSKKLLLSDSGFYLCAWSPGTSSPYEQYFGPGTRLTVT.

This clonotype showed up just a few times. The chain has TRBV18 and TRBJ2-1; D might be TRBD2 (6 bases). Deletions cut 2 bases from V and 0 bases from J, with 8 bases between. The CDR3 loop spans 15 amino acids. Germline CDR1 KGHSH, CDR2 LQKENI. CDR3 loop: CASSPGTLSYNEQFF. In nucleotides, the CDR3 is TGTGCCAGCTCACCAGGGACTCTCTCCTACAATGAGCAGTTCTTC.

This clonotype was recorded at least ten times. The rearrangement uses TRBV5-5 and TRBJ2-2, with 7 bases identical to TRBD2. The V segment lost 1 base and the J segment 3 bases; nucleotides outside the gene matches: 3. Germline loops: CDR1 SGHKS, CDR2 YYEKEE (reference sequence). This CDR3 is 15 amino acids long. The DNA of the CDR3 is TGTGCCAGCAGCTTGACTAGCGTTGACACCGGGGAGCTGTTTTTT. This sequence encodes CASSLTSVDTGELFF.

There are many counts of this clonotype. The chain recombines TRBV27 with TRBJ1-5; tentative D call: TRBD1 (5 bases). The CDR3 totals 13 residues. Germline CDR1 is MNHEY and CDR2 is SMNVEV (reference sequence). Trimming stripped 5 bases from V and 4 bases from J, with 9 bases between. CDR3 residues: CASSGRENQPQHF. CDR3 coding DNA: TGTGCCAGCAGTGGCAGGGAGAATCAGCCCCAGCATTTT.

This clonotype was counted at least ten times. The chain employs TRBV7-9 and TRBJ2-1; TRBD2 might be the D (5 bases). In germline, CDR1 is SEHNR, CDR2 FQNEAQ (reference sequence). The CDR3 is made up of 13 amino acids. V was clipped by 5 bases and J by 10 bases, with 15 bases between them. The CDR3, as DNA: TGTGCCAGCAGCACGGGGTCACCACTCGAGCAGTTCTTC. Translating gives CASSTGSPLEQFF.

As to this clonotype: This clone may be a read error of a much larger clone one base away. V is TRBV30 and J is TRBJ2-5, with D tentatively TRBD1 or TRBD2 (5 bases each). CDR3 size: 14 residues. The V and J ends lost 8 bases and 2 bases respectively, with 18 bases between them. Germline CDR1 GTSNPN, CDR2 SVGIG (reference sequence). CDR3 sequence: CARPLWGSQETQYF. CDR3 coding DNA: TGTGCCCGGCCTCTATGGGGGTCACAAGAGACCCAGTACTTC.

The chain is built from TRBV19 and TRBJ2-4, with 8 positions matching TRBD1. The CDR3 contains 14 residues. Germline CDR1 and CDR2: LNHDA and SQIVND (reference sequence). V dropped 4 bases and J dropped 1; count of bases not matched to a gene: 0. Written as DNA, the CDR3 is TGTGCCAGTAGTAGACAGGGGGCCAAAAACATTCAGTACTTC. Residues: CASSRQGAKNIQYF.

The chain joins TRBV28 to TRBJ2-7; perhaps TRBD1 as D (6 bases). The CDR3 runs to 15 residues. V lost 4 bases to trimming and J lost 2 bases, with 15 bases between them. CDR1 and CDR2 from the germline V gene are MDHEN and SYDVKM. The DNA for the CDR3 is TGTGCCAGCAGTTCTGACGGGACATCTACCTACGAGCAGTACTTC. Amino acid sequence: CASSSDGTSTYEQYF.

This clonotype was recorded a few times. This rearrangement joins TRBV6-2 or TRBV6-3 to TRBJ2-4, with 9 nucleotides matching TRBD1. Looked up from germline, CDR1 is MNHEY and CDR2 is SVGEGT. V trimming: 6 bases; J trimming: 4 bases; junction bases outside the gene matches: 10. The CDR3 runs 16 residues. CDR3 bases: TGTGCCAGCAGCCCTATTTCGACAGGGGGAAAAAACATTCAGTACTTC. It is translated as CASSPISTGGKNIQYF.

The V gene is TRBV10-2, the J gene TRBJ2-6; D gene ambiguous. Germline lookup yields CDR1 WSHSY and CDR2 SAAADI. The V and J ends lost 8 bases and 0 bases respectively, with 11 bases between them. This CDR3 has 15 residues. CDR3 sequence reads: CASCSSYSGANVLTF. The DNA for the CDR3 is TGCGCCAGCTGTAGCTCTTACTCTGGGGCCAACGTCCTGACTTTC.

There are a few counts of this clonotype. This sequence joins TRBV11-2 and TRBJ2-5; weak D call: TRBD1 (5 bases). This CDR3 has 16 residues. Per germline, CDR1 SGHAT and CDR2 FQNNGV. With 4 bases removed from V and 5 bases from J, the gap between germline ends came to 20 bases. Here the CDR3 reads CASSWRTRGFMETQYF. CDR3 nucleotide sequence: TGTGCCAGCAGCTGGCGGACAAGGGGCTTTATGGAGACCCAGTACTTC.

The chain is built from TRBV5-4 and TRBJ1-2; D is ambiguous. Between the trimmed V and J ends, which lost 1 base and 6 bases, there was a span of 16 bases. Germline lookup yields CDR1 SGHNT and CDR2 YYREEE (reference sequence). The CDR3 is 15 residues long. This chain's CDR3 is CASSLIGISDHGYTF. The CDR3 coding sequence is TGTGCCAGCAGCTTGATTGGGATATCGGACCATGGCTACACCTTC.

This clonotype has at least ten counts. V usage is TRBV5-1 and J usage is TRBJ2-1; 7 nucleotides match TRBD1. This CDR3 contains 16 residues. The germline gives CDR1 SGHRS, CDR2 YFSETQ. The V gene end was trimmed by 0 bases and the J gene end by 6 bases; junction bases not matched to a gene: 9. The CDR3 sequence is CASSLARDSWGNEQFF. CDR3 DNA: TGCGCCAGCAGCTTGGCCAGGGACAGCTGGGGCAATGAGCAGTTCTTC.

This clonotype showed up many times. This chain uses TRBV10-3 with TRBJ2-5, with TRBD2 as a possible D gene (6 bases). This CDR3 comprises 15 residues. V lost 0 bases to trimming and J lost 0 bases, with 8 bases between them. The germline V gene encodes CDR1 ENHRY and CDR2 SYGVKD. This chain's CDR3 is CAISESGGYQETQYF. The CDR3 bases are TGTGCCATCAGTGAGTCTGGGGGGTACCAAGAGACCCAGTACTTC.

The gene calls are TRBV3-1 and TRBJ2-7; 9 bases are a match to TRBD2. Germline V gives CDR1 LGHDT, CDR2 YNNKEL (reference sequence). The CDR3 contains 15 residues. V gave up 1 base and J gave up 3 bases; unmatched junction bases: 4. CDR3 loop: CASSQGRLAVYEQYF. As DNA, the CDR3 is TGTGCCAGCAGCCAAGGTCGACTAGCGGTCTACGAGCAGTACTTC.

The V call is TRBV30, the J call TRBJ2-2; the D gene is possibly TRBD2 (6 bases). The CDR3 runs 14 residues. V dropped 5 bases and J dropped 5 bases, with 15 bases sitting between them. From germline, CDR1 is GTSNPN and CDR2 SVGIG (reference sequence). The CDR3 nucleotides read TGTGCCTGGGCCATCTGGAGGGGTACCGGGGAGCTGTTTTTT. As protein: CAWAIWRGTGELFF.

V and J are TRBV2 and TRBJ2-7; D uncertain. This CDR3 has 15 amino acids. Trimming removed 2 bases at V and 2 bases at J, with 13 bases between. Germline V gives CDR1 SNHLY, CDR2 FYNNEI. The CDR3 DNA follows: TGTGCCAGCAGTGAAAGGGAATTAAGGACCTACGAGCAGTACTTC. It codes for CASSERELRTYEQYF.